The 29 T cell receptor beta chains presented below share a single source sample, sequenced in a study of blood T cells in healthy people across ages. PCR was performed a second time for about 7 to 12 cycles using a sample-barcoded 5' primer and a J-beta primer mix. TCRdb re-called the 5' RACE reads through MiXCR, storing one row per CDR3 protein. The sample lists under 2 million distinct CDR3 sequences; around 35% were seen once. The specimen was blood. All receptors come from a woman in her thirties in good health.

The CDR3 reads CASSLVVGLVSDEQYF. CDR3 DNA sequence: TGTGCCAGCAGCTTGGTTGTGGGACTAGTATCGGACGAGCAGTACTTC. The rearrangement uses TRBV5-4 and TRBJ2-7; 8 bases match TRBD2. The CDR3 length is 16 residues. V gave up 0 bases and J gave up 5 bases; unmatched junction bases: 10. CDR1 is SGHNT and CDR2 is YYREEE in the germline V gene (reference sequence).

In the case of this clonotype: Its ends do not fully match the called genes, so a read error is possible. V is TRBV5-1 and J is TRBJ2-7; 14 bases align to TRBD2. Germline CDR1 SGHRS, CDR2 YFSETQ. The CDR3 has 17 amino acids. The CDR3 DNA follows: TGCACCAGCAGCTCGGGACTAGCGGGAGTCGGTTCCTACGAGCAGTACTTC. It codes for CTSSSGLAGVGSYEQYF. The whole variable domain, remainder taken from reference TRBV5-1 and TRBJ2-7, is KAGVTQTPRYLIKTRGQQVTLSCSPISGHRSVSWYQQTPGQGLQFLFEYFSETQRNKGNFPGRFSGRQFSNSRSEMNVSTLELGDSALYLCTSSSGLAGVGSYEQYFGPGTRLTVT.

The chain combines TRBV4-1 with TRBJ1-5; a possible D gene is TRBD1 (6 bases). There are 14 residues in the CDR3. The germline V gene encodes CDR1 MGHRA and CDR2 YSYEKL. Trimming cost V 2 bases and J 5 bases, with 10 bases left between them. DNA for the CDR3: TGCGCCAGCAGCCAACGGGGGCTCGATCAGCCCCAGCATTTT. It specifies CASSQRGLDQPQHF.

This clonotype was seen at least ten times. The chain couples TRBV28 to TRBJ2-6; TRBD1 might be the D (6 bases). Trimming stripped 5 bases from V and 2 bases from J, with 10 bases between. This CDR3 is built from 15 residues. Germline lookup yields CDR1 MDHEN and CDR2 SYDVKM. The CDR3 loop is CASSLRTAGANVLTF. CDR3 DNA: TGTGCCAGCAGTCTACGGACAGCTGGGGCCAACGTCCTGACTTTC.

The genes are TRBV20-1 and TRBJ2-1; D possibly uses TRBD1 or TRBD2 (7 bases each). The CDR3 runs 13 residues. The germline V gene encodes CDR1 DFQATT and CDR2 SNEGSKA (reference sequence). The V end was cut by 5 bases, the J end by 8 bases, with 16 bases between. The CDR3: CSAPGPGGDEQFF. CDR3 DNA: TGCAGTGCTCCGGGTCCAGGGGGGGATGAGCAGTTCTTC.

V is TRBV18 and J is TRBJ2-1; 7 nucleotides match TRBD1. Germline assignment: CDR1 KGHSH and CDR2 LQKENI. The CDR3 runs to 15 residues. J was trimmed by 5 bases and V by 3 bases; bases with no gene match: 7. This chain's CDR3 is CASSPRIQGDNEQFF. In nucleotides, the CDR3 is TGTGCCAGCTCACCTAGGATCCAGGGGGACAATGAGCAGTTCTTC.

This clonotype occurred a few times. The rearrangement joins TRBV11-2 to TRBJ2-1; D is uncertain. The CDR3 consists of 15 residues. Germline V gene data show CDR1 as SGHAT and CDR2 as FQNNGV. Trimming stripped 2 bases from V and 3 bases from J, with 11 bases between. CDR3 coding DNA: TGTGCCAGCAGCTTAAGTAGTACCGACTACAATGAGCAGTTCTTC. Encoded protein: CASSLSSTDYNEQFF.

The V gene is TRBV5-1, the J gene TRBJ1-2, with TRBD1 as a possible D gene (6 bases). CDR3 length: 14 residues. Germline-derived CDR1 and CDR2 are SGHRS and YFSETQ. Trimming removed 2 bases at V and 10 bases at J, with 18 bases between. In DNA, the CDR3 is TGCGCCAGCAGCTTTTCGTCAGGGGATTCCCTCTACACCTTC. It encodes CASSFSSGDSLYTF. Filled out from reference TRBV5-1 and TRBJ1-2, the complete variable domain reads KAGVTQTPRYLIKTRGQQVTLSCSPISGHRSVSWYQQTPGQGLQFLFEYFSETQRNKGNFPGRFSGRQFSNSRSEMNVSTLELGDSALYLCASSFSSGDSLYTFGSGTRLTVV.

The V call is TRBV21-1, the J call TRBJ1-2; the DNA was not compared with TRBD1, the D call given in the table. TRBV21-1 is assigned pseudogene status. This CDR3 has 13 residues. The CDR3 reads CASSKSRGYGYTF. The CDR3 DNA follows: TGTGCCAGCAGCAAGAGCAGGGGGTATGGCTACACCTTC.

This clonotype came up a few times. This chain links TRBV5-1 with TRBJ2-5, with 9 bases that match TRBD2. The CDR3 covers 13 residues. Trimming at V came to 3 bases and at J to 10 bases, leaving 7 bases not matched to a gene. Germline V gene data show CDR1 as SGHRS and CDR2 as YFSETQ. The DNA for the CDR3 is TGCGCCAGCAGCTACGCGGGAGGGCCCTTCCAGTACTTC. It encodes CASSYAGGPFQYF. The full variable domain, in which reference TRBV5-1 and TRBJ2-5 provide the parts outside the CDR3, is KAGVTQTPRYLIKTRGQQVTLSCSPISGHRSVSWYQQTPGQGLQFLFEYFSETQRNKGNFPGRFSGRQFSNSRSEMNVSTLELGDSALYLCASSYAGGPFQYFGPGTRLLVL.

Here the CDR3 reads CASSQERGHTDTQYF. In DNA, the CDR3 is TGTGCCAGCAGCCAAGAGCGGGGGCACACAGATACGCAGTATTTT. The genes are TRBV4-2 and TRBJ2-3, with a possible D match to TRBD2 (7 bases). With 0 bases removed from V and 2 bases from J, the gap between germline ends came to 9 bases. Per germline, CDR1 LGHNA and CDR2 YNFKEQ. The CDR3 is made up of 15 amino acids.

The chain uses TRBV27 and TRBJ1-2, with D unresolved. The germline gives CDR1 MNHEY, CDR2 SMNVEV (reference sequence). The CDR3 has 10 residues. V shed 11 bases and J shed 8 bases, with 12 bases lying between them. The CDR3 region is CAPNPRGYTF. DNA of the CDR3: TGTGCCCCAAATCCCCGAGGCTACACCTTC.

V and J are TRBV6-6 and TRBJ1-2; TRBD1 matches 9 bases. Germline V gene lookup returns CDR1 MNHNY and CDR2 SVGAGI (reference sequence). Trimming took 8 bases from V and 4 from J; bases not matched to a gene: 2. The CDR3 has 12 amino acids. The CDR3 reads CASQTGGYGYTF. The DNA for the CDR3 is TGTGCCAGCCAGACAGGGGGCTATGGCTACACCTTC.

This chain links TRBV20-1 with TRBJ2-7; D uncertain. The CDR3 spans 14 residues. Germline V gene lookup returns CDR1 DFQATT and CDR2 SNEGSKA (reference sequence). The V end lost 5 bases, the J end lost 4 bases, and 18 bases lay between the germline ends. The CDR3 region is CSAFFVGSGYEQYF. CDR3 coding DNA: TGCAGTGCTTTCTTCGTAGGGTCGGGTTACGAGCAGTACTTC.

The chain uses TRBV28 and TRBJ2-1; D is perhaps TRBD1 or TRBD2 (5 bases each). Germline V CDR1 and CDR2: MDHEN, SYDVKM. V was clipped by 2 bases and J by 1 base, with 12 bases between them. The CDR3 runs 16 residues. The CDR3 reads CASSLGGVGSYNEQFF. The CDR3 region has the DNA TGTGCCAGCAGTTTAGGGGGAGTGGGGTCCTACAATGAGCAGTTCTTC.

This clonotype was recorded only once. The V and J genes are TRBV27 and TRBJ2-2; no firm D call. This CDR3 is 16 amino acids long. The V end lost 6 bases, the J end lost 1 base, and 15 bases lay between the germline ends. The V gene's germline CDR1 is MNHEY and CDR2 SMNVEV (reference sequence). DNA for the CDR3: TGTGCCAGCAGAAGAGTGGCAGCACTGAACACCGGGGAGCTGTTTTTT. Translating it yields CASRRVAALNTGELFF.

This clonotype was seen repeatedly, ten times or more. The chain recombines TRBV30 with TRBJ1-2; the D is unclear. V was trimmed by 0 bases and J by 2 bases, leaving 13 bases between them. The germline V gene has CDR1 GTSNPN and CDR2 SVGIG (reference sequence). The CDR3 is made up of 15 amino acids. The CDR3 sequence: CAWSVGSVGNYGYTF. CDR3 coding DNA: TGTGCCTGGAGTGTGGGTTCGGTCGGCAACTATGGCTACACCTTC.

The chain combines TRBV5-1 with TRBJ2-1; 8 bases are shared with TRBD2. With V trimmed by 3 bases and J by 10 bases, 12 bases remained unmatched. Germline assignment: CDR1 SGHRS and CDR2 YFSETQ. CDR3 length: 15 amino acids. CDR3 nucleotide sequence: TGCGCCAGCAGCTCCTCAATAGCGGGGAAGGGGGAGCAGTTCTTC. Protein sequence: CASSSSIAGKGEQFF.

Comments on this clonotype: Germline is not matched at one junction end, which may reflect a read error. The chain has TRBV4-2 and TRBJ1-4; unclear D gene. CDR3 length: 16 residues. CDR1 LGHNA and CDR2 YNFKEQ come from the germline V gene. The CDR3 sequence: CAGSQDIGATNEKLFF. CDR3 coding DNA: TGTGCCGGCAGCCAAGATATCGGAGCAACTAATGAAAAACTGTTTTTT.

This clonotype was counted many times. This chain joins TRBV4-1 and TRBJ2-5; 11 nucleotides agree with TRBD2. The CDR3 consists of 15 residues. CDR1 is MGHRA and CDR2 is YSYEKL in the germline V gene. J lost 3 bases, V lost 6 bases, and 6 bases had no gene match. The CDR3 sequence: CASSLGLAEKETQYF. CDR3 sequence (DNA): TGCGCCAGCAGTCTGGGACTAGCGGAAAAAGAGACCCAGTACTTC.

This clonotype was seen ten or more times. The V call is TRBV4-1, the J call TRBJ2-7, with 12 bases that match TRBD2. The germline CDR1 and CDR2 sequences are MGHRA and YSYEKL. CDR3 length: 15 residues. V was pared by 5 bases and J by 3 bases, with 5 bases of the junction left unmatched. CDR3 DNA: TGCGCCAGCAGCGGACTAGCGGGGTTCGGCTACGAGCAGTACTTC. Protein sequence: CASSGLAGFGYEQYF.

The chain uses TRBV2 and TRBJ2-1; 15 nucleotides align to TRBD2. The CDR3 is 19 residues long. CDR1 and CDR2 from the germline V gene are SNHLY and FYNNEI. After removal of 6 bases from V and 4 bases from J, the junction contained 13 bases not matched to a gene. For the CDR3, the DNA is TGTGCCAGCAGGCTTATAACCGGGACTAGCGGGAGGCTGTACAATGAGCAGTTCTTC. Translation: CASRLITGTSGRLYNEQFF.

V and J are TRBV6-1 and TRBJ1-2; D call uncertain. The CDR3 is made up of 14 amino acids. The germline gives CDR1 MNHNS, CDR2 SASEGT. V shed 11 bases and J shed 4 bases, with 20 bases lying between them. The CDR3 DNA follows: TGTGCCTTATTCGGCCCGAGACGAAGCTATGGCTACACCTTC. It is translated as CALFGPRRSYGYTF.

In regard to this clonotype: At one end the junction does not follow the germline gene, possibly because of a read error. This chain links TRBV2 with TRBJ2-6; D is unclear. This CDR3 is 15 amino acids long. CDR1 is SNHLY, CDR2 FYNNEI, per germline. The CDR3 protein is CASSAQISGANVLTF. As DNA, the CDR3 is TGTGCTAGCAGTGCCCAGATATCTGGGGCCAACGTCCTGACTTTC. Combining the CDR3 with reference TRBV2 and TRBJ2-6 gives the whole variable domain EPEVTQTPSHQVTQMGQEVILRCVPISNHLYFYWYRQILGQKVEFLVSFYNNEISEKSEIFDDQFSVERPDGSNFTLKIRSTKLEDSAMYFCASSAQISGANVLTFGAGSRLTVL.

The chain carries TRBV6-5 and TRBJ2-7, with 8 bases fitting TRBD2. CDR1 and CDR2 (germline): MNHEY, SVGAGI. V lost 0 bases to trimming and J lost 8 bases; unmatched junction nucleotides: 18. This CDR3 contains 18 residues. CDR3 nucleotides: TGTGCCAGCAGTTACTCGAGCGGGGGAGCGGGAGAAAATAACCAGCAGTACTTC. This translates into CASSYSSGGAGENNQQYF.

The chain is built from TRBV6-5 and TRBJ2-1, with 7 nucleotides matching TRBD2. V gave up 2 bases and J gave up 5 bases; unmatched junction bases: 3. Germline CDR1 reads MNHEY; CDR2 reads SVGAGI. The CDR3 covers 14 residues. This chain's CDR3 is CASSYSGANNEQFF. The CDR3 DNA is TGTGCCAGCAGTTACAGCGGGGCTAACAATGAGCAGTTCTTC.

Ten or more counts support this clonotype. CDR3 loop: CASSLGASEVGEQYF. The CDR3 DNA reads as TGTGCCAGCAGCTTGGGGGCTAGCGAAGTGGGCGAGCAGTACTTC. The V call is TRBV7-3, the J call TRBJ2-7; perhaps D is TRBD1 or TRBD2 (6 bases each). Trimming stripped 3 bases from V and 6 bases from J, with 18 bases between. CDR3 length: 15 amino acids. Germline CDR1 SGHTA, CDR2 FQGTGA. Combining the CDR3 with reference TRBV7-3 and TRBJ2-7 gives the whole variable domain GAGVSQTPSNKVTEKGKYVELRCDPISGHTALYWYRQSLGQGPEFLIYFQGTGAADDSGLPNDRFFAVRPEGSVSTLKIQRTERGDSAVYLCASSLGASEVGEQYFGPGTRLTVT.

This clonotype was seen repeatedly, ten times or more. This chain uses TRBV20-1 with TRBJ2-1; 10 bases align to TRBD2. Germline assignment: CDR1 DFQATT and CDR2 SNEGSKA (reference sequence). V was pared by 3 bases and J by 7 bases, with 12 bases of the junction left unmatched. CDR3 length equals 16 residues. The CDR3: CSARIAGGPGANEQFF. DNA of the CDR3: TGCAGTGCTAGGATAGCGGGGGGACCTGGCGCAAATGAGCAGTTCTTC.

This clonotype was detected only a few times. This chain links TRBV2 with TRBJ2-7; no reliable D call. This CDR3 region has 14 residues. Germline lookup yields CDR1 SNHLY and CDR2 FYNNEI. V lost 6 bases and J lost 3, with 15 bases in between. Here the CDR3 reads CASRPHGKGYEQYF. The CDR3, as DNA: TGTGCCAGCAGGCCACATGGGAAAGGCTACGAGCAGTACTTC. Looking up the rest from reference TRBV2 and TRBJ2-7 gives the full variable domain: EPEVTQTPSHQVTQMGQEVILRCVPISNHLYFYWYRQILGQKVEFLVSFYNNEISEKSEIFDDQFSVERPDGSNFTLKIRSTKLEDSAMYFCASRPHGKGYEQYFGPGTRLTVT.